The rows below give T cell receptor beta chains drawn from one sample of a study of T cell repertoires in cytomegalovirus infection. TCRdb re-called the reads with MiXCR, one entry per CDR3 protein. The data contain 300,000 to 400,000 distinct CDR3 sequences, over 7.5% of them singletons. The sequenced sample was PBMCs. Source of these receptors: a human donor in good health (CMV status not recorded). Some clones in this sample may be carry-over from other donors' samples. The conserved cysteine and the conserved F or W are not part of the CDR3 here. Fields, in order: V gene, J gene, CDR3 protein.

v_call: TRBV7-6
j_call: TRBJ1-1
cdr3_aa: ASSLGGWGGTEAF

v_call: TRBV28
j_call: TRBJ2-5
cdr3_aa: ASARGQETQY

v_call: TRBV11-1
j_call: TRBJ1-2
cdr3_aa: ASSLLGGADYGYT

v_call: TRBV12-3/TRBV12-4
j_call: TRBJ1-1
cdr3_aa: ASSPSGREAF

v_call: TRBV28
j_call: TRBJ1-5
cdr3_aa: ASSFRDRANQPQH

v_call: TRBV7-2
j_call: TRBJ1-2
cdr3_aa: ASSSTGEGGYT

v_call: TRBV7-9
j_call: TRBJ2-3
cdr3_aa: ASSPEVDTQY

v_call: TRBV6-1
j_call: TRBJ1-5
cdr3_aa: ASGWLTADSNQPQH

v_call: TRBV7-9
j_call: TRBJ2-1
cdr3_aa: ASSSPGTGGINEQF

v_call: TRBV6-1
j_call: TRBJ2-1
cdr3_aa: ASRAKAGTYNEQF

v_call: TRBV19
j_call: TRBJ2-1
cdr3_aa: AKPGTSDPEQF

v_call: TRBV20-1
j_call: TRBJ1-2
cdr3_aa: SAGTGILLYGYT

v_call: TRBV7-2
j_call: TRBJ2-7
cdr3_aa: ASSPQRGVTYEQY

v_call: TRBV7-6
j_call: TRBJ1-5
cdr3_aa: ASSTQGMGQPQH

v_call: TRBV6-6
j_call: TRBJ2-7
cdr3_aa: ASSPLGGGFGSHEQY

v_call: TRBV7-2
j_call: TRBJ1-2
cdr3_aa: ASSLRAQGDGYT

v_call: TRBV19
j_call: TRBJ2-7
cdr3_aa: ASNPAGGPNPYEQY

v_call: TRBV24-1
j_call: TRBJ2-7
cdr3_aa: APAGASRYEQY

v_call: TRBV7-2
j_call: TRBJ2-1
cdr3_aa: ASTGGVNNEQF

v_call: TRBV7-2
j_call: TRBJ2-7
cdr3_aa: ASSLALTAEQY

v_call: TRBV6-5
j_call: TRBJ1-6
cdr3_aa: ASSYRAGQGSSYNSPLH

v_call: TRBV6-2/TRBV6-3
j_call: TRBJ2-7
cdr3_aa: ASRRTGGYEQY